The source of this T cell receptor (beta chain) is a study of response to subunit inactivated influenza vaccine. Overall study findings and caveats: Authors suggested few new T cells are recruited by each seasonal influenza vaccination.

Losses at the gene ends were 1 base for V and 0 bases for J; bases not matched to a gene: 6. CDR1 is DFQATT, CDR2 SNEGSKA, per germline (reference sequence). This CDR3 has 16 amino acids. In TCRdb, the RT-PCR reads were re-called with MiXCR into one record per CDR3 protein. Of some 570,000 distinct CDR3 sequences listed, about 11% were seen once; the top ten hold 9.5% to 12%. Comment on this clonotype: The antigen is not known.

The sample was also linked to a second study, of T cells expressing NK-cell markers. That paper states: A 5'RACE template switching approach incorporating UMIs was used to make TCR beta cDNA. The leading position in the CD3+CD56-NKG2C+ fraction of four donors also went to these clonotypes.

This sequence was found in a man between 45 and 60 years old who received an inactivated influenza vaccine. The genes are TRBV20-1 and TRBJ2-1, with 7 bases aligning to TRBD2. Source: PBMCs from blood, taken on the day of vaccination. The CDR3 bases are TGCAGTGCTAGAGTGGGAGGGAGGAGCTCCTACAATGAGCAGTTCTTC. Protein product: CSARVGGRSSYNEQFF.